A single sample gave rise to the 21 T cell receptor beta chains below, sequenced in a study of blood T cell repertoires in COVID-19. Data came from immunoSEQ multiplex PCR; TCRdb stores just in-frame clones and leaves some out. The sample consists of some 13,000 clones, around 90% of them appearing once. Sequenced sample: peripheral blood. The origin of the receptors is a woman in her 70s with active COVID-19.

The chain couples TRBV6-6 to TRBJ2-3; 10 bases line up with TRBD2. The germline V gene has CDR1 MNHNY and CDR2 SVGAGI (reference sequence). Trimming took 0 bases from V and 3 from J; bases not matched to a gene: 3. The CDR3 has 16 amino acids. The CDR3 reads CASSYSASGGTDTQYF. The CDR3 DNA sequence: TGTGCCAGCAGTTACTCTGCTAGCGGGGGAACAGATACGCAGTATTTT.

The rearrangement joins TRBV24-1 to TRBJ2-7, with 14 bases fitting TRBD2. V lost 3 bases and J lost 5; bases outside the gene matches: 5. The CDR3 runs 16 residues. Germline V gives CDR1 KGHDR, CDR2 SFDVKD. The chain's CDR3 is CATSDATSGRAHEQYF. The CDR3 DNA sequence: TGTGCCACCAGTGATGCGACTAGCGGGAGGGCCCACGAGCAGTACTTC.

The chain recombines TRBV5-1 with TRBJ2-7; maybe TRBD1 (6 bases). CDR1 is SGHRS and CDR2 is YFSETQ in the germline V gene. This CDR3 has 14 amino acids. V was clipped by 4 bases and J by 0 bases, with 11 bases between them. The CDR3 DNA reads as TGCGCCAGCAGCCCGGACAGAGGCTCCTACGAGCAGTACTTC. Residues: CASSPDRGSYEQYF. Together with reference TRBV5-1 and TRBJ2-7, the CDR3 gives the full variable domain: KAGVTQTPRYLIKTRGQQVTLSCSPISGHRSVSWYQQTPGQGLQFLFEYFSETQRNKGNFPGRFSGRQFSNSRSEMNVSTLELGDSALYLCASSPDRGSYEQYFGPGTRLTVT.

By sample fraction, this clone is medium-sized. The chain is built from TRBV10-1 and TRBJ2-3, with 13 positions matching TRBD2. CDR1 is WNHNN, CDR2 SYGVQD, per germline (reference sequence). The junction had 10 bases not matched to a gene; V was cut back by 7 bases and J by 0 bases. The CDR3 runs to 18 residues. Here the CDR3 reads CASNPLAGGPCSTDTQYF. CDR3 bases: TGCGCCAGCAACCCACTAGCGGGAGGGCCCTGTAGCACAGATACGCAGTATTTT.

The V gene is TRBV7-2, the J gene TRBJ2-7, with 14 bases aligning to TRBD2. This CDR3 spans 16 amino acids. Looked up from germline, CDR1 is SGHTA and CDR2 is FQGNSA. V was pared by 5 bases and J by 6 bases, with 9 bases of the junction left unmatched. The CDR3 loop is CASSRPGTSGSGEQYF. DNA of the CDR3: TGTGCCAGCAGCCGTCCGGGGACTAGCGGGAGCGGCGAGCAGTACTTC.

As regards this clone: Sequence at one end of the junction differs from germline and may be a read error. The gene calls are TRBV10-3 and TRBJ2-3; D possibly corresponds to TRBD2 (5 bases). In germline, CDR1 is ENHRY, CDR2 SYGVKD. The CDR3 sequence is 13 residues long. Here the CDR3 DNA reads TGTGCCATCAATGAGCGGAGCACAGATACGCAGTATTTT. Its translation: CAINERSTDTQYF.

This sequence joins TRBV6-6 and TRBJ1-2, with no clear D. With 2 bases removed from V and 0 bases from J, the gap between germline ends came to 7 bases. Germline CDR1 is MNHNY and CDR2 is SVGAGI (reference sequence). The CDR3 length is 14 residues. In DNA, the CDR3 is TGTGCCAGCAGTTACGCGGAAGCTAACTATGGCTACACCTTC. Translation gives CASSYAEANYGYTF.

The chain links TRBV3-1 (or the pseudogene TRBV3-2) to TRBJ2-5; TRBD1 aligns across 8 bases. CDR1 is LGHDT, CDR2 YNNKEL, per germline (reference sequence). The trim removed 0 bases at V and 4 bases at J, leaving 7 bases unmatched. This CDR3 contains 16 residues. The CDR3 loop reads CASSQDPRGTGETQYF. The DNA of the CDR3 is TGTGCCAGCAGCCAAGATCCACGGGGGACAGGAGAGACCCAGTACTTC.

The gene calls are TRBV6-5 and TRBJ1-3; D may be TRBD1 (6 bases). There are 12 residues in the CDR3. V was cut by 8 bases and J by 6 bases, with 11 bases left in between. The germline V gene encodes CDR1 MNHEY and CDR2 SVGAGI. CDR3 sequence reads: CASQQGENTIYF. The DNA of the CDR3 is TGTGCCAGCCAACAGGGCGAAAACACCATATATTTT.

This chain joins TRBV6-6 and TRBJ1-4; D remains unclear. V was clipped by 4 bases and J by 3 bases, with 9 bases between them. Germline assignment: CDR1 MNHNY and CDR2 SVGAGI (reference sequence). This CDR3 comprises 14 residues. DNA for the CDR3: TGTGCCAGCAGTTCCGCGGGATCTAATGAAAAACTGTTTTTT. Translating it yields CASSSAGSNEKLFF.

CDR3 DNA sequence: TGTGCCAGCAGTTACTCGGGGGGGTCTCGGGAGACCCAGTACTTC. This encodes CASSYSGGSRETQYF. The chain couples TRBV6-5 to TRBJ2-5; TRBD2 aligns across 7 bases. Germline CDR1 MNHEY, CDR2 SVGAGI. With 0 bases clipped from V and 5 bases from J, the junction kept 6 bases outside the gene matches. There are 15 residues in the CDR3.

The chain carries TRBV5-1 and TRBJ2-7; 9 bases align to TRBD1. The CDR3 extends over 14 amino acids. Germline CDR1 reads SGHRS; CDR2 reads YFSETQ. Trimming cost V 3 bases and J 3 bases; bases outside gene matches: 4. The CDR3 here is CASSSDRGLYEQYF. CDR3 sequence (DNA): TGCGCCAGCAGCTCGGACAGGGGACTCTACGAGCAGTACTTC.

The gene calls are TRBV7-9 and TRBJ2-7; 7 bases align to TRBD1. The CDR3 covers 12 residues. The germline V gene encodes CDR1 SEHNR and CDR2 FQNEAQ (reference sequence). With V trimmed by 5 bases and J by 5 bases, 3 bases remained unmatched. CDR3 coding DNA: TGTGCCAGCAGCCGACAGGGCCACGAGCAGTACTTC. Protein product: CASSRQGHEQYF.

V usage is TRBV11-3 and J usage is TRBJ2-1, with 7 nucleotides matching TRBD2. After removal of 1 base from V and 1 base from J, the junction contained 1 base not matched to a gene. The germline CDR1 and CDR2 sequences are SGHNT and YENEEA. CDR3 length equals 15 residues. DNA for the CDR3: TGTGCCAGCAGCTTAGGTAGCGGGTCCTACAATGAGCAGTTCTTC. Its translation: CASSLGSGSYNEQFF.

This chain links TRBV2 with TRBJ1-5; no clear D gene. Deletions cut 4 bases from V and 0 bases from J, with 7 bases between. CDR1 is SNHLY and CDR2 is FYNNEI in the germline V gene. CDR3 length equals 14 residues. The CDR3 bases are TGTGCCAGCAGTGGTAGTAATAGCAATCAGCCCCAGCATTTT. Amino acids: CASSGSNSNQPQHF.

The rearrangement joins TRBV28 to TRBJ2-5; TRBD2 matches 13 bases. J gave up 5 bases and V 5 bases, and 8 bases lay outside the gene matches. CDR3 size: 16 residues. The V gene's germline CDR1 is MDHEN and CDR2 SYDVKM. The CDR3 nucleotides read TGTGCCAGCAGTCCTTGGACTAGCGGGAGATCCGAGACCCAGTACTTC. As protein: CASSPWTSGRSETQYF. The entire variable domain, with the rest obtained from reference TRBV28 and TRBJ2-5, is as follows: DVKVTQSSRYLVKRTGEKVFLECVQDMDHENMFWYRQDPGLGLRLIYFSYDVKMKEKGDIPEGYSVSREKKERFSLILESASTNQTSMYLCASSPWTSGRSETQYFGPGTRLLVL.

For the CDR3, the DNA is TGTGCCAGCAGTTTATCTGGCCCCACAGATACGCAGTATTTT. This encodes CASSLSGPTDTQYF. This chain connects TRBV27 to TRBJ2-3, with no clear D. From germline, CDR1 is MNHEY and CDR2 SMNVEV (reference sequence). Trimming left V 0 bases short and J 2 bases short, with 6 bases between. The CDR3 has 14 residues.

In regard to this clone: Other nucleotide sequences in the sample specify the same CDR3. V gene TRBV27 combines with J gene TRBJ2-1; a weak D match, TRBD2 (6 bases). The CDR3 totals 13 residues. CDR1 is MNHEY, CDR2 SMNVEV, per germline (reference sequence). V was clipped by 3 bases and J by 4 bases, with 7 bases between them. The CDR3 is CASSLGLYNEQFF. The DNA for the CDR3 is TGTGCCAGCAGTTTGGGACTTTACAATGAGCAGTTCTTC.

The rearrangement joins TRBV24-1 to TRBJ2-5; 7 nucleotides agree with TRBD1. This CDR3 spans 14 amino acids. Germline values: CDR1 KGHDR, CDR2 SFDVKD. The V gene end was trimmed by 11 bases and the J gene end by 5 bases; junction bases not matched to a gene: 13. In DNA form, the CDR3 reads TGTGCCAACCCTATACTCAGGGGGAAGGAGACCCAGTACTTC. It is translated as CANPILRGKETQYF.

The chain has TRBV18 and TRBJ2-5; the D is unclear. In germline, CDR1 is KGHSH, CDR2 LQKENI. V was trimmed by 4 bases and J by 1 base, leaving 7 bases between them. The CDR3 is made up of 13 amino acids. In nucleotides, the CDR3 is TGTGCCAGCTCACTGGCGGCCCAAGAGACCCAGTACTTC. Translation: CASSLAAQETQYF.

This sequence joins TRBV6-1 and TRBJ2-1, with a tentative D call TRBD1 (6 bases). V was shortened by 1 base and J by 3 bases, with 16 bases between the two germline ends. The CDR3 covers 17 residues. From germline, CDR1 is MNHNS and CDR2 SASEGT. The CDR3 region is CASSEGTVLGGYNEQFF. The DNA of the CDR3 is TGTGCCAGCAGTGAAGGGACAGTTCTTGGTGGCTACAATGAGCAGTTCTTC.